This TCR beta chain is drawn from a study of identifying expanded T cells in peripheral blood. In regard to this clone: Its matching antigen is unknown.

This CDR3 has 11 residues. Per the germline V gene, CDR1 is DFQATT and CDR2 is SNEGSKA (reference sequence). Broader study findings: Approximately 1.2 clones differed between technical replicates, versus around 16 and 19 over time.

Produced via immunoSEQ multiplex PCR; TCRdb's table is partial and in-frame only. The repertoire has tens of thousands of clones, 84% of them found once; the top ten carry 15% to 20%. The V call is TRBV20-1, the J call TRBJ2-1, with D uncertain. Sample: blood. This receptor was obtained from a person between 18 and 69 years old in good health. CDR3 sequence (DNA): TGCAGCGCCGCACTCTACAATGAGCAGTTCTTC. Protein product: CSAALYNEQFF.